The next 21 T cell receptor beta chains were all read from a single sample in a study of tumor-infiltrating lymphocytes in primary liver carcinoma. TCR beta cDNA was made from 500 ng total RNA with a constant-region primer. ARM-PCR, slightly modified, supplied the TCR beta libraries through three nested multiplex PCR rounds. For roughly 10 cycles apiece, the opening two PCR rounds ran with TRBV1-TRBV30 forward primers and a C-beta reverse primer. Each CDR3 protein is one row after TCRdb ran MiXCR on the multiplex PCR reads. The table lists tens of thousands of distinct CDR3 sequences, around 75% of them singletons, with around 40% in the top ten. For each extraction, RNA and DNA were obtained together from around 20-30 mg of unsorted bulk tissue. The sequenced sample consisted of tumor-adjacent normal liver tissue. These receptors were collected from a woman in her 30s with primary liver carcinoma and hepatitis B virus infection.

This clonotype was counted many times. The V and J genes are TRBV7-3 and TRBJ2-2, with D uncertain. The CDR3 consists of 14 residues. Trimming removed 5 bases at V and 7 bases at J, with 14 bases between. The germline V gene has CDR1 SGHTA and CDR2 FQGTGA. The CDR3 DNA reads as TGTGCCAGCAGCCCGGGTCCCTTGGACGGGGAGCTGTTTTTT. This gives the protein CASSPGPLDGELFF.

About this clonotype itself: A much larger clone lies one base from this, so it may be a read error. This chain uses TRBV28 with TRBJ2-1; 11 bases agree with TRBD2. V shed 5 bases, J shed 9 bases, and the junction held 9 bases outside the gene matches. The germline CDR1 and CDR2 sequences are MDHEN and SYDVKM. This CDR3 is built from 15 residues. CDR3 bases: TGTGCCAGCAGTCATAGTAGCGGGAGGGCTGGTGAGCAGTTCTTC. This gives the protein CASSHSSGRAGEQFF.

This clonotype was seen only once. A much larger clone differs from this one at a single base, so this may be a read error. J is TRBJ2-3 and V is TRBV28, with D perhaps TRBD2 (6 bases). Germline assignment: CDR1 MDHEN and CDR2 SYDVKM. The CDR3 runs to 15 residues. The CDR3 bases are TGTGTCAGCAGTTTTTCGGGAGTGGTAACAGATACGCAGTATTTT. Translation: CVSSFSGVVTDTQYF.

On this clonotype: A much larger clone lies one base from this, so it may be a read error. This rearrangement joins TRBV5-1 to TRBJ2-2, with D uncertain. Looked up from germline, CDR1 is SGHRS and CDR2 is YFSETQ. This CDR3 region has 13 residues. With 0 bases removed from V and 13 bases from J, the gap between germline ends came to 13 bases. CDR3 region: CASSLGDGQALFF. The DNA for the CDR3 is TGCGCCAGCAGCTTGGGCGACGGGCAAGCGCTGTTTTTT.

The chain uses TRBV11-2 and TRBJ2-2, with D possibly being TRBD1 or TRBD2 (5 bases each). The ends were cut back, 4 bases at V and 7 bases at J, with 13 bases in the middle. Germline CDR1 is SGHAT and CDR2 is FQNNGV. The CDR3 runs 14 residues. Written as DNA, the CDR3 is TGTGCCAGCAGCTCGGGACCTACAGGCGGGGAGCTGTTTTTT. Translation gives CASSSGPTGGELFF.

The table lists this clonotype with many counts. J is TRBJ2-1 and V is TRBV6-2 or TRBV6-3, with D possibly TRBD2 on 6 matching bases. The CDR3 spans 14 residues. CDR1 MNHEY and CDR2 SVGEGT come from the germline V gene. Trimming left V 6 bases short and J 8 bases short, with 17 bases between. In nucleotides, the CDR3 is TGTGCCAGCAGCATGGGGGGAGTAGTCGATGAGCAGTTCTTC. Encoded protein: CASSMGGVVDEQFF.

This clonotype has just a few counts. Just one base apart from a much larger clone, this may be a read error. The CDR3 protein is CVISGPSGANVLTF. Here the CDR3 DNA reads TGTGTCATCAGTGGCCCCTCTGGGGCCAACGTCCTGACTTTC. V usage is TRBV10-3 and J usage is TRBJ2-6; D is uncertain. Germline CDR1 and CDR2: ENHRY and SYGVKD. The length of the CDR3 is 14 residues.

About this clonotype: A junction end diverges from the germline sequence, so it may reflect a read error. The chain is built from TRBV6-2 or TRBV6-3 and TRBJ2-7; 7 bases match TRBD2. Per the germline V gene, CDR1 is MNHEY and CDR2 is SVGEGT. CDR3 length: 14 amino acids. For the CDR3, the DNA is TGTACCAGCAGTTACCCGGGAGGTTCCTATGAGCAGTACTTC. Amino acids: CTSSYPGGSYEQYF.

This clonotype has a single count. An end of the junction does not agree with germline; a read error may underlie this. The chain links TRBV7-9 to TRBJ2-7; D possibly uses TRBD1 or TRBD2 (5 bases each). Germline loops: CDR1 SEHNR, CDR2 FQNEAQ (reference sequence). There are 13 residues in the CDR3. The CDR3 DNA is TGTACCAGACGGGACGGATTAACCTACGAGCAGTACTTC. Its translation: CTRRDGLTYEQYF.

A remark on this clonotype: The final CDR3 position lacks the conserved phenylalanine or tryptophan, pointing to a likely read error. The chain combines TRBV11-2 with TRBJ2-5, with unresolved D. This CDR3 is built from 17 residues. The germline gives CDR1 SGHAT, CDR2 FQNNGV. CDR3: CASSHGGTGGYQEIQYL. DNA of the CDR3: TGTGCCAGCAGCCACGGTGGAACGGGTGGGTACCAAGAGATCCAGTACTTA.

About this clonotype: One end of the junction fails to match germline, which may point to a read error. The chain uses TRBV12-3 or TRBV12-4 and TRBJ2-7, with no clear D. This CDR3 region has 14 residues. The CDR3, as DNA: TGTGCCATCAGTCCCTCGAGCAATCCCTACGAGCAGTACTTC. This translates into CAISPSSNPYEQYF.

This sequence joins TRBV12-3 or TRBV12-4 and TRBJ2-7; TRBD2 agrees at 10 bases. The end of the DNA is better explained by TRBJ2-1, so the J call may be wrong. The CDR3 extends over 14 amino acids. The CDR3 loop reads CASNTAGGPYEQFF. The CDR3 DNA follows: TGTGCCAGCAATACAGCGGGAGGGCCCTACGAGCAGTTCTTC.

The chain employs TRBV11-2 and TRBJ2-3; 8 bases fit TRBD2. The CDR3 totals 17 residues. CDR1 and CDR2 from the germline V gene are SGHAT and FQNNGV. V was clipped by 8 bases and J by 6 bases; unmatched bases: 19. The CDR3 region is CASCHRGSGSLTDTQYF. CDR3 DNA sequence: TGTGCCAGCTGCCATAGAGGGAGCGGGAGCCTCACTGATACGCAGTATTTT.

With respect to this clonotype: The germline gene is not matched at one end of the junction; a read error may be the cause. V usage is TRBV12-3 or TRBV12-4 and J usage is TRBJ2-1; either TRBD1 or TRBD2 may fit D (5 bases each). The CDR3 is 14 amino acids. CDR3 coding DNA: TGTGCCAGCTGTTTGGGGGAGATGAAGAATGAGCAGTTCTTC. Translating gives CASCLGEMKNEQFF.

The V gene is TRBV12-3 or TRBV12-4, the J gene TRBJ1-2, with 10 bases matching TRBD1. The CDR3 has 17 residues. Germline trimming cut 5 bases from V and 5 bases from J; bases unmatched to any gene: 14. The CDR3 nucleotides read TGTGCCAGCAGTCTCCCGGGACAGGGGTACCTATTTTATGGCTACACCTTC. Translating gives CASSLPGQGYLFYGYTF.

In the case of this clonotype: The junction departs from germline at one end; a sequencing error may be responsible. This chain uses TRBV4-1 with TRBJ2-2, with D possibly TRBD2 on 5 matching bases. The germline V gene has CDR1 MGHRA and CDR2 YSYEKL. This CDR3 has 14 residues. As DNA, the CDR3 is TGCGCCAGGAGTACGGTACCTAACACCGGGGAGCTGTTTTTC. The encoded protein is CARSTVPNTGELFF.

In this sample, this clonotype turned up a few times. This sequence may be a read error, since a much larger clone differs from it by one base. The V call is TRBV30, the J call TRBJ2-1; no definite D call. CDR1 is GTSNPN and CDR2 is SVGIG in the germline V gene (reference sequence). V lost 3 bases and J lost 0, with 15 bases in between. The CDR3 sequence is 16 residues long. The CDR3 DNA reads TGTGCCTGGAGGTCGGTTATGCGGAGCTCCTACAATGAGCAGTTCTTC. This encodes CAWRSVMRSSYNEQFF.

This clonotype appeared many times. The chain uses TRBV5-4 and TRBJ2-3, with 10 bases lining up with TRBD2. In germline, CDR1 is SGHNT, CDR2 YYREEE (reference sequence). The CDR3 consists of 18 residues. V gave up 5 bases and J gave up 3 bases; unmatched junction bases: 15. The DNA of the CDR3 is TGTGCCAGCAGTAACCCGGCGGCTAGCGGGAGTCGGACAGATACGCAGTATTTT. Translated: CASSNPAASGSRTDTQYF.

The chain is built from TRBV11-1 and TRBJ2-2; 7 nucleotides align to TRBD2. This CDR3 is 15 amino acids long. The V and J ends lost 6 bases and 6 bases, in that order; junction bases with no gene match: 10. The germline V gene encodes CDR1 SGHAT and CDR2 FQDESV (reference sequence). The CDR3 protein is CASRVMAGVPGELFF. CDR3 DNA: TGTGCCAGCAGGGTTATGGCGGGAGTGCCCGGGGAGCTGTTTTTT.

This clonotype was seen more than once but under ten times. This chain uses TRBV20-1 with TRBJ2-2; D ambiguous. The CDR3 runs to 15 residues. The V gene lost 3 bases and the J gene lost 5 bases, with 16 bases spanning the gap. Germline lookup yields CDR1 DFQATT and CDR2 SNEGSKA (reference sequence). The CDR3 spells CSARASLASTGELFF. Written as DNA, the CDR3 is TGCAGTGCTAGGGCCTCACTCGCTTCAACCGGGGAGCTGTTTTTT.

This clonotype appeared a few times. The chain has TRBV6-2 or TRBV6-3 and TRBJ1-2; D gene ambiguous. The CDR3 sequence is 13 residues long. Per germline, CDR1 MNHEY and CDR2 SVGEGT. V was pared by 0 bases and J by 12 bases, with 14 bases between. CDR3 nucleotides: TGTGCCAGCAGTTACTCCGGTAGGGTCGGCCACACCTTC. It specifies CASSYSGRVGHTF.